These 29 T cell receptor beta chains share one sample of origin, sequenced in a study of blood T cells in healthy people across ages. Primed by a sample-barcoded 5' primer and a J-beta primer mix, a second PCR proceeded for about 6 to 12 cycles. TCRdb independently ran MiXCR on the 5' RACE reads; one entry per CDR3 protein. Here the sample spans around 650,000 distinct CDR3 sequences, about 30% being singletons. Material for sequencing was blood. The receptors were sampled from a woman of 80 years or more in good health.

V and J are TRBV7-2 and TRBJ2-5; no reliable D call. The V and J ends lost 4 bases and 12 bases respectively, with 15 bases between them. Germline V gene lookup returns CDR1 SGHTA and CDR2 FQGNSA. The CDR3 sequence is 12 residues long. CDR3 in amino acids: CASSSAGIPKYF. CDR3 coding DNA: TGTGCCAGCAGCTCGGCCGGCATTCCCAAGTACTTC.

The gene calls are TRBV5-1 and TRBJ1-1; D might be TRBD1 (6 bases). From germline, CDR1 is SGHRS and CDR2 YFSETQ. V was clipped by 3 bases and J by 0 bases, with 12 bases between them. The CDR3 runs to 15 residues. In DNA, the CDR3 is TGCGCCAGCAGCTCCCTGGGGGACATGAACACTGAAGCTTTCTTT. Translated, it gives CASSSLGDMNTEAFF.

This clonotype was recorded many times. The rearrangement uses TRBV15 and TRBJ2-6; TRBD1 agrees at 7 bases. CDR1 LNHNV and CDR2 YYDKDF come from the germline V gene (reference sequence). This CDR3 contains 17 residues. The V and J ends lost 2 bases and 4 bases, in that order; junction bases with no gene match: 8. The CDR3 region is CATSRMTGTGGANVLTF. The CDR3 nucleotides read TGTGCCACCAGCAGAATGACAGGGACGGGGGGGGCCAACGTCCTGACTTTC. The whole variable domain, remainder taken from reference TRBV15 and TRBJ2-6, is DAMVIQNPRYQVTQFGKPVTLSCSQTLNHNVMYWYQQKSSQAPKLLFHYYDKDFNNEADTPDNFQSRRPNTSFCFLDIRSPGLGDTAMYLCATSRMTGTGGANVLTFGAGSRLTVL.

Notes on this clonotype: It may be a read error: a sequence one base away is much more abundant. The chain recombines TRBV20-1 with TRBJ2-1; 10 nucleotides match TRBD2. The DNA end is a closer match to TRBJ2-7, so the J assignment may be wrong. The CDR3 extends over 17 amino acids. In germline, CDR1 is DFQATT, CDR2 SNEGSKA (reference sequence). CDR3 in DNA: TGCAGTGCTCACGGACTAGCGGTGAGGAGTTCCTACAATGAGCAGTACTTC. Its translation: CSAHGLAVRSSYNEQYF.

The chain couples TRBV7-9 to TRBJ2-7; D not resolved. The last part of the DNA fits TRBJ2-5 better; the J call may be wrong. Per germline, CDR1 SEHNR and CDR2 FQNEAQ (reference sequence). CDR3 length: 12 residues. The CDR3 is CASTLTLKTQYF. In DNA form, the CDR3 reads TGTGCCAGCACCTTGACACTTAAGACCCAGTACTTC.

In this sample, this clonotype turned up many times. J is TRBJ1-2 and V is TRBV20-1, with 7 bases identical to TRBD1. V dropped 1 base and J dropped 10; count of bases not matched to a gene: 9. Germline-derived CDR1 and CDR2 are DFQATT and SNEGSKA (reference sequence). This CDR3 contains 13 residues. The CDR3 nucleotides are TGCAGTGCTAGAGGACAGGGCGCCGATGCCTACACCTTC. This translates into CSARGQGADAYTF.

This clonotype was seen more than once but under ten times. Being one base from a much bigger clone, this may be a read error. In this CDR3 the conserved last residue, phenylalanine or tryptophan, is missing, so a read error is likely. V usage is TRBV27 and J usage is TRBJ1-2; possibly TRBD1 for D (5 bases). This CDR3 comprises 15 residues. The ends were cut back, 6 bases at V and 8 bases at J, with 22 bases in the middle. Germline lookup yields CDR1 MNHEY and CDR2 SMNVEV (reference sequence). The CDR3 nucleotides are TGTGCCAGCAGCTCTCAACCGGGACTCCCCTCCGGCTACACCTGC. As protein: CASSSQPGLPSGYTC.

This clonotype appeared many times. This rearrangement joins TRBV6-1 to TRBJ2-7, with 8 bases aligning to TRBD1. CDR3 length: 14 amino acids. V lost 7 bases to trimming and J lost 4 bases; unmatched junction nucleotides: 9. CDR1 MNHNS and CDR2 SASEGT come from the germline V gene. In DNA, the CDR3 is TGTGCCAGCAATAGGGCAGGGGGCGAGTACGAGCAGTACTTC. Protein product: CASNRAGGEYEQYF.

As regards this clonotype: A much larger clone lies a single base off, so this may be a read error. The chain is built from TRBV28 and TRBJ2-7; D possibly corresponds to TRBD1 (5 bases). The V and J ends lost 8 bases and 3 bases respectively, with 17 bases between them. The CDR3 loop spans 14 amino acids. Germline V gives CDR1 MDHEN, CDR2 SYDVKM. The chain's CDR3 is CASRRQGEFYEQYF. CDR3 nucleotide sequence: TGTGCCAGCCGCCGCCAGGGCGAATTCTACGAGCAGTACTTC.

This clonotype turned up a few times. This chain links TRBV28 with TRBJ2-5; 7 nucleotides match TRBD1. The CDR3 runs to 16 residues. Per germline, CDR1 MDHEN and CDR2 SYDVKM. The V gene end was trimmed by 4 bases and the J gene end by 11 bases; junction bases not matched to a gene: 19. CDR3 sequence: CASSSLDRARYNEQYF. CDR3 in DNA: TGTGCCAGCAGTTCTCTCGACAGGGCTCGGTACAATGAGCAGTACTTC.

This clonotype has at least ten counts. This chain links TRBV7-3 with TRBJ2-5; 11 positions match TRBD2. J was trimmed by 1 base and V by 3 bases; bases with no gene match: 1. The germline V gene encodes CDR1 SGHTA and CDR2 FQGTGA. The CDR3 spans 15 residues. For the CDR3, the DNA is TGTGCCAGCAGCTTGACTAGCGGGGCCCAAGAGACCCAGTACTTC. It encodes CASSLTSGAQETQYF. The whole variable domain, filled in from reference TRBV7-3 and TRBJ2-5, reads GAGVSQTPSNKVTEKGKYVELRCDPISGHTALYWYRQSLGQGPEFLIYFQGTGAADDSGLPNDRFFAVRPEGSVSTLKIQRTERGDSAVYLCASSLTSGAQETQYFGPGTRLLVL.

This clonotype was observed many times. This chain's CDR3 is CASSIPGQLYNEQFF. In nucleotides, the CDR3 is TGTGCCAGTAGTATCCCGGGACAGTTGTACAATGAGCAGTTCTTC. V usage is TRBV19 and J usage is TRBJ2-1; 7 positions agree with TRBD1. The J segment lost 4 bases and the V segment lost 3 bases, leaving 6 bases of the junction unmatched. Germline values: CDR1 LNHDA, CDR2 SQIVND (reference sequence). The CDR3 has 15 amino acids. The full variable domain, rest sourced from reference TRBV19 and TRBJ2-1, is DGGITQSPKYLFRKEGQNVTLSCEQNLNHDAMYWYRQDPGQGLRLIYYSQIVNDFQKGDIAEGYSVSREKKESFPLTVTSAQKNPTAFYLCASSIPGQLYNEQFFGPGTRLTVL.

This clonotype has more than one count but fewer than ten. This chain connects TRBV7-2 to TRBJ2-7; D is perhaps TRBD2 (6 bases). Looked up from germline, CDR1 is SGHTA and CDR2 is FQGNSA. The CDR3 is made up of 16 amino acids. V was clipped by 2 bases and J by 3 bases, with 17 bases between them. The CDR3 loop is CASSLMFQGGYYEQYF. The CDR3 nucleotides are TGTGCCAGCAGCTTAATGTTCCAGGGAGGCTACTACGAGCAGTACTTC.

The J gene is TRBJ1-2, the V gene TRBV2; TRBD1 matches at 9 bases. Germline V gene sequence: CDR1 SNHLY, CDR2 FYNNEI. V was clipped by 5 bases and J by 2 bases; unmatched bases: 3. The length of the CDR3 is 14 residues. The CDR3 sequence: CASSKGQGNYGYTF. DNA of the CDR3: TGTGCCAGCAGTAAGGGACAGGGAAACTATGGCTACACCTTC.

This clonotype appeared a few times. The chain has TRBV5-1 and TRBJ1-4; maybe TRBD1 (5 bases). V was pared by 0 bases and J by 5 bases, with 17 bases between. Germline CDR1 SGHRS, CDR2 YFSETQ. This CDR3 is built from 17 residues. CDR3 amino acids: CASSLVGKQRGNEKLFF. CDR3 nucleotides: TGCGCCAGCAGCTTGGTTGGCAAACAAAGGGGAAATGAAAAACTGTTTTTT.

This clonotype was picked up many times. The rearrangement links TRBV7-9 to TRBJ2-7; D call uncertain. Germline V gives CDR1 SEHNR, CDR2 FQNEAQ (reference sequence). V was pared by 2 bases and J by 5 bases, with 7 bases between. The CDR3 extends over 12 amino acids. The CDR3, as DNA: TGTGCCAGCAGCTTATTAGGGAACGAGCAGTACTTC. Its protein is CASSLLGNEQYF.

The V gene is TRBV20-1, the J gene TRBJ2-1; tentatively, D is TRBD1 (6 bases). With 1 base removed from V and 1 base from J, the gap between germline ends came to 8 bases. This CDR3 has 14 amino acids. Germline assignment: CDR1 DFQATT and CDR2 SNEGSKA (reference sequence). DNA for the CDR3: TGCAGTGCTAGAGGGACAGCTTCCTACAATGAGCAGTTCTTC. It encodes CSARGTASYNEQFF.

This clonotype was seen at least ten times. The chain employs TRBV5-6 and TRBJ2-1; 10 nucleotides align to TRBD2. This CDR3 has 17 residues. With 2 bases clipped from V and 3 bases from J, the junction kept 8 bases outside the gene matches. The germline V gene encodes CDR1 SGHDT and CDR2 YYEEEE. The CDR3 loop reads CASSFPFLAGDYNEQFF. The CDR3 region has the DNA TGTGCCAGCAGCTTCCCCTTCCTAGCGGGGGACTACAATGAGCAGTTCTTC.

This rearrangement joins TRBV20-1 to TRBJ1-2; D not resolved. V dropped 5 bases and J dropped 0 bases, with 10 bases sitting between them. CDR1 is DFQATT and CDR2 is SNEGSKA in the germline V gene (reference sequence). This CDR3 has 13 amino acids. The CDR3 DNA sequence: TGCAGTGCTCCTAAACGGACTAACTATGGCTACACCTTC. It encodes CSAPKRTNYGYTF.

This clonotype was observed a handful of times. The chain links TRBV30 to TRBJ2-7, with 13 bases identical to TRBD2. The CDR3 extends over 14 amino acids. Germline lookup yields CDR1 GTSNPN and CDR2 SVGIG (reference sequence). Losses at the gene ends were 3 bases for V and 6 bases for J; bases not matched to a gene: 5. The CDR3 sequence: CAWSSGLAGREQYF. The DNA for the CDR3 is TGTGCCTGGAGCTCGGGACTAGCGGGGCGCGAGCAGTACTTC.

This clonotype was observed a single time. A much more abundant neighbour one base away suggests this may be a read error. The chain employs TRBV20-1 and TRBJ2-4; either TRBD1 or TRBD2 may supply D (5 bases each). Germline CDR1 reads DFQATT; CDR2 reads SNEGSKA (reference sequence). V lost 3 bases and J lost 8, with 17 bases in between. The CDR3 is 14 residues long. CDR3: CSASRGAGMYIQYF. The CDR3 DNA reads TGCAGTGCTAGTAGAGGGGCAGGGATGTACATTCAGTACTTC.

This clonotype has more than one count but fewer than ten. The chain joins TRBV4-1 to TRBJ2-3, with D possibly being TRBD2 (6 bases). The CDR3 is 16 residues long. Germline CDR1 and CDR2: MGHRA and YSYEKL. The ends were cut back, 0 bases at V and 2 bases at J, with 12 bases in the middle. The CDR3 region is CASSQETRGNTDTQYF. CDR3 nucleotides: TGCGCCAGCAGCCAAGAGACTAGGGGAAACACAGATACGCAGTATTTT.

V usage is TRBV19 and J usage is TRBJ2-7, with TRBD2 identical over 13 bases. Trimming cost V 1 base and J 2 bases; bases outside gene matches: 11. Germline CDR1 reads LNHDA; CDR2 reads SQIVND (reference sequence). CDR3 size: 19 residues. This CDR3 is CASSIASTSGGTYPYEQYF. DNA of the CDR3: TGTGCCAGTAGTATAGCGTCGACTAGCGGGGGGACTTACCCCTACGAGCAGTACTTC.

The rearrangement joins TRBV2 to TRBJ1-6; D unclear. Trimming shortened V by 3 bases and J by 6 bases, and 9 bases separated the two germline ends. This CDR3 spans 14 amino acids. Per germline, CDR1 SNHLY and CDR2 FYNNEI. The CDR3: CASSDTALNSPLHF. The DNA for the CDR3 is TGTGCCAGCAGTGATACAGCCCTTAATTCACCCCTCCACTTT.

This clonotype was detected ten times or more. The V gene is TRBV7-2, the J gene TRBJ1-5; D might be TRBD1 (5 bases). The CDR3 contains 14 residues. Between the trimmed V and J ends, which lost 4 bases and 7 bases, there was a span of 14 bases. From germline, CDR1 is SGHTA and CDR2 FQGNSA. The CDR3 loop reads CASSSRRGGQPQHF. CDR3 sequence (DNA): TGTGCCAGCAGCTCACGAAGGGGAGGGCAGCCCCAGCATTTT.

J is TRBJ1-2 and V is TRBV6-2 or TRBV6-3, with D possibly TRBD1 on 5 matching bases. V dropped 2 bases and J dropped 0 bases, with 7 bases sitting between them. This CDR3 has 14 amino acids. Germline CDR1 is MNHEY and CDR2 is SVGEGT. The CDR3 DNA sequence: TGTGCCAGCAGTTACGAGGGGCCTAACTATGGCTACACCTTC. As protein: CASSYEGPNYGYTF.

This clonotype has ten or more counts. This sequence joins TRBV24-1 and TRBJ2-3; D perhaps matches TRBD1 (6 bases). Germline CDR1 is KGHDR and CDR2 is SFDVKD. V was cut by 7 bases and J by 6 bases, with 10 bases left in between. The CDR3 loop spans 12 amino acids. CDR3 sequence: CATRQGRDTQYF. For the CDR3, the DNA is TGTGCCACCAGACAGGGTCGGGATACGCAGTATTTT.

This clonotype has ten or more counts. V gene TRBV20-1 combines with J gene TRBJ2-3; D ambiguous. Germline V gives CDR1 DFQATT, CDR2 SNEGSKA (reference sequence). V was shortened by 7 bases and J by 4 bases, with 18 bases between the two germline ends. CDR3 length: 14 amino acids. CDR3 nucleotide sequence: TGCAGTGTCACGGAACCCATAAGGGCAGATACGCAGTATTTT. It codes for CSVTEPIRADTQYF.

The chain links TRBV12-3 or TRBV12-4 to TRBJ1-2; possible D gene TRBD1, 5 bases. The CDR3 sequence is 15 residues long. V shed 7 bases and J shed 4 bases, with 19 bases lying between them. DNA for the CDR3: TGTGCCAGCACCCTTGGGGGAGTACTGGGCTATGGCTACACCTTC. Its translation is CASTLGGVLGYGYTF.